Given below is one T cell receptor beta chain in context. This entry belongs to a study of blood T cell repertoires in COVID-19. Here immunoSEQ multiplex PCR was the method, and the copy in TCRdb shows in-frame clones only, minus some. The repertoire holds 150,000 to 200,000 clones, with 65% to 90% as singletons. The CDR3 runs to 15 residues. Germline CDR1 reads SGHNT; CDR2 reads YYREEE (reference sequence). The trim removed 3 bases at V and 0 bases at J, leaving 1 base unmatched. This TCR came from a man between 60 and 70 years old with acute or convalescent COVID-19. What was sequenced was peripheral blood. The V call is TRBV5-4, the J call TRBJ2-1, with 9 positions matching TRBD1. The CDR3 bases are TGTGCCAGCAGCTGGGGACAGGGCTCCTACAATGAGCAGTTCTTC. It translates to CASSWGQGSYNEQFF.